This is a list of T cell receptor beta chains from one sample in a study of Tregs in tolerant kidney transplant recipients. Assay used: immunoSEQ multiplex PCR; TCRdb lists only in-frame clones, some missing. The sample carries some 65,000 clones, less than 90% recorded once. Specimen: CD4+ T cells from blood. The source is a human donor in good health. CDR3s include the opening cysteine and the closing phenylalanine or tryptophan. A D gene is named only where the DNA matches it firmly. Clone size, where shown, is once, few, many, or a class for clones that have expanded.

.,12,once,TRBJ1-5,TRBV9,CKGGISNQPQHF,TGCAAGGGGGGGATAAGCAATCAGCCCCAGCATTTT
.,16,.,TRBJ1-5,TRBV12-5,CASGEGGAGGNQPQHF,TGTGCTAGTGGCGAAGGAGGGGCAGGAGGCAATCAGCCCCAGCATTTT
.,11,.,TRBJ1-1,TRBV20-1,CSATANTEAFF,TGCAGTGCAACTGCGAACACTGAAGCTTTCTTT
.,13,medium-sized,TRBJ1-2,TRBV5-4,CASSPGINYGYTF,TGTGCCAGCAGCCCCGGGATCAACTATGGCTACACCTTC
TRBD1,12,.,TRBJ1-2,TRBV29-1,CSVPGQNYGYTF,TGCAGCGTCCCGGGACAGAACTATGGCTACACCTTC
.,15,.,TRBJ1-2,TRBV12-2,CASRLRDTNPYGYTF,TGTGCAAGTCGCCTCAGGGACACCAATCCATATGGCTACACCTTC
.,13,.,TRBJ2-5,TRBV7-8,CASSFGQQETQYF,TGTGCCAGCAGCTTCGGACAGCAAGAGACCCAGTACTTC
TRBD1,14,.,TRBJ2-3,TRBV18,CASSPGQGADTQYF,TGTGCCAGCTCACCGGGACAGGGCGCAGATACGCAGTATTTT
.,15,.,TRBJ2-7,TRBV6-6,CASSYSVQALREQYF,TGTGCCAGCAGTTACTCGGTTCAAGCGCTGAGGGAGCAGTACTTC
.,14,.,TRBJ1-4,TRBV18,CASTRTATNEKLFF,TGTGCCAGCACCCGGACGGCAACTAATGAAAAACTGTTTTTT
TRBD1,14,.,TRBJ1-1,TRBV30,CAWRLTGINTEAFF,TGTGCCTGGAGACTGACAGGGATAAACACTGAAGCTTTCTTT
.,14,.,TRBJ1-6,TRBV30,CATKGRYYNSPLHF,TGTGCCACTAAAGGACGGTACTATAATTCACCCCTCCACTTT
TRBD1,14,once,TRBJ2-7,TRBV12-5,CASGPGTASREQYF,TGTGCTAGTGGTCCCGGGACAGCCTCCCGTGAGCAGTACTTC
TRBD1,14,many,TRBJ1-1,TRBV18,CASSQTDRDTEAFF,TGTGCCAGCTCACAGACCGACAGGGACACTGAAGCTTTCTTT
.,14,.,TRBJ2-3,TRBV2,CASSGTRSTDTQYF,TGTGCCAGCAGTGGGACCAGGAGCACAGATACGCAGTATTTT
TRBD1,12,.,TRBJ2-5,TRBV29-1,CSVETGGETQYF,TGCAGCGTGGAGACAGGGGGAGAGACCCAGTACTTC
.,13,.,TRBJ1-1,TRBV7-2,CASSVASGTEAFF,TGTGCCAGCAGCGTCGCGAGCGGCACTGAAGCTTTCTTT
TRBD1,16,.,TRBJ2-1,TRBV5-1,CASSRQGPTSYNEQFF,TGCGCCAGCAGCCGACAGGGCCCTACCTCCTACAATGAGCAGTTCTTC
.,13,once,TRBJ2-7,TRBV10-3,CAISRDKGPVQYF,TGTGCCATCAGCCGGGACAAAGGCCCTGTGCAGTACTTC
.,13,.,TRBJ2-7,TRBV29-1,CSVVRDTTYEQYF,TGCAGCGTTGTTAGAGACACAACCTACGAGCAGTACTTC
.,14,few,TRBJ1-1,TRBV19,CASSSLPGSLEAFF,TGTGCCAGTAGTTCCCTTCCAGGATCCCTAGAAGCTTTCTTT
TRBD2,15,.,TRBJ2-7,TRBV6-1,CASRREGGSSYEQYF,TGTGCCAGCAGGAGGGAGGGAGGGAGCTCCTACGAGCAGTACTTC
.,14,.,TRBJ1-1,TRBV4-1,CASRGVLKGTEAFF,TGCGCCAGCAGAGGGGTATTAAAAGGGACTGAAGCTTTCTTT
TRBD2,16,.,TRBJ2-2,TRBV5-4,CASSLEGGSNTGELFF,TGTGCCAGCAGCTTGGAGGGCGGGAGTAACACCGGGGAGCTGTTTTTT
.,14,many,TRBJ2-3,TRBV11-3,CASSLEGFPDTQYF,TGTGCCAGCAGCTTAGAGGGCTTCCCCGATACGCAGTATTTT
.,18,.,TRBJ1-4,TRBV18,CASSPPRGAAGSQEKLFF,TGTGCCAGCTCACCACCCAGAGGGGCCGCGGGGTCGCAAGAAAAACTGTTTTTT
.,15,.,TRBJ2-6,TRBV7-2,CASSLSPSGANVLTF,TGTGCCAGCAGCCTCTCGCCCTCTGGGGCCAACGTCCTGACTTTC
.,13,.,TRBJ1-2,TRBV11-2,CASSLVGGRGYTF,TGTGCCAGCAGCTTAGTGGGGGGAAGAGGCTACACCTTC
.,14,.,TRBJ2-3,TRBV7-3,CASSLGQGTDTQYF,TGTGCCAGCAGCTTGGGCCAGGGGACAGATACGCAGTATTTT
TRBD2,18,.,TRBJ2-1,TRBV5-1,CASSLGLAGRRSYNEQFF,TGCGCCAGCAGCTTGGGACTAGCGGGGAGGAGGAGCTACAATGAGCAGTTCTTC
TRBD2,12,.,TRBJ2-1,TRBV5-1,CASSQTSSEQFF,TGCGCCAGCAGCCAGACTAGCAGTGAGCAGTTCTTC
.,13,.,TRBJ1-1,TRBV6-5,CASRKGWNTEAFF,TGTGCCAGCAGGAAGGGCTGGAACACTGAAGCTTTCTTT
.,15,.,TRBJ2-5,TRBV9,CASSVAPWGQETQYF,TGTGCCAGCAGCGTAGCTCCCTGGGGGCAAGAGACCCAGTACTTC
TRBD1,15,.,TRBJ1-5,TRBV5-4,CASSKGTDRNQPQHF,TGTGCCAGCAGCAAGGGGACAGATCGGAATCAGCCCCAGCATTTT
TRBD1,15,.,TRBJ2-3,TRBV7-2,CASSNRGQKIDTQYF,TGTGCCAGCAGTAATCGGGGACAGAAAATAGATACGCAGTATTTT
.,17,.,TRBJ1-6,TRBV27,CASRLLPASSYNSPLHF,TGTGCCAGCAGACTACTCCCCGCGTCCTCCTATAATTCACCCCTCCACTTT
TRBD2,17,.,TRBJ2-1,TRBV5-1,CASSLEGSGGAHNEQFF,TGCGCCAGCAGCTTGGAGGGCAGCGGGGGGGCGCACAATGAGCAGTTCTTC
TRBD1,14,.,TRBJ2-5,TRBV5-1,CASSPRDREETQYF,TGCGCCAGCAGCCCCCGGGACAGAGAAGAGACCCAGTACTTC
.,13,.,TRBJ2-1,TRBV28,CASSLGGDNEQFF,TGTGCCAGCAGTTTGGGGGGTGACAATGAGCAGTTCTTC
.,15,.,TRBJ2-1,TRBV6-1,CASSEFHSGGSEQFF,TGTGCCAGCAGTGAATTCCATAGTGGGGGGAGCGAGCAGTTCTTC
.,12,.,TRBJ2-7,TRBV4-2,CASSQEGYEQYF,TGTGCCAGCAGCCAGGAAGGGTACGAGCAGTACTTC
TRBD2,15,.,TRBJ2-7,TRBV7-6,CASSLEAGGFYEQYF,TGTGCCAGCAGCTTAGAAGCGGGAGGATTCTACGAGCAGTACTTC
.,15,medium-sized,TRBJ2-7,TRBV15,CATSRDLGGADEQYF,TGTGCCACCAGCAGAGATTTGGGGGGCGCGGACGAGCAGTACTTC
TRBD1,11,.,TRBJ2-1,TRBV10-3,CAIRDRDEQFF,TGTGCCATCAGGGACAGGGATGAGCAGTTCTTC
TRBD1,16,.,TRBJ2-5,TRBV28,CASSPNRGQLQETQYF,TGTGCCAGCAGTCCGAATAGGGGGCAGCTTCAAGAGACCCAGTACTTC
TRBD2,15,.,TRBJ2-1,TRBV7-8,CASSPSSGLYNEQFF,TGTGCCAGCAGCCCATCTAGCGGCCTCTACAATGAGCAGTTCTTC
TRBD2,15,.,TRBJ2-1,TRBV9,CASSWTSGKWNEQFF,TGTGCCAGCAGCTGGACTAGCGGGAAATGGAATGAGCAGTTCTTC
.,14,.,TRBJ2-2,TRBV6-1,CASQTDANTGELFF,TGTGCCAGCCAGACAGACGCGAACACCGGGGAGCTGTTTTTT
.,15,.,TRBJ2-2,TRBV5-8,CASKTLGGAPGELFF,TGTGCCAGCAAGACCCTAGGGGGGGCCCCCGGGGAGCTGTTTTTT
TRBD2,17,.,TRBJ2-5,TRBV5-1,CASSPIGLAGRRETQYF,TGCGCCAGCAGCCCAATAGGACTAGCGGGAAGGAGGGAGACCCAGTACTTC
.,18,.,TRBJ2-2,TRBV5-1,CASSLKRNEVANTGELFF,TGCGCCAGCAGCCTGAAGCGAAACGAAGTGGCGAACACCGGGGAGCTGTTTTTT
.,12,.,TRBJ1-5,TRBV11-2,CASSLENQPQHF,TGTGCCAGCAGCTTAGAGAATCAGCCCCAGCATTTT
.,16,.,TRBJ2-7,TRBV21-1,CASSTKRADALYEQYF,TGTGCCAGCAGCACGAAAAGGGCCGACGCCCTCTACGAGCAGTACTTC
TRBD1,17,.,TRBJ1-5,TRBV11-2,CASSWLPGQGNNQPQHF,TGTGCCAGCAGCTGGCTTCCGGGACAGGGGAATAATCAGCCCCAGCATTTT